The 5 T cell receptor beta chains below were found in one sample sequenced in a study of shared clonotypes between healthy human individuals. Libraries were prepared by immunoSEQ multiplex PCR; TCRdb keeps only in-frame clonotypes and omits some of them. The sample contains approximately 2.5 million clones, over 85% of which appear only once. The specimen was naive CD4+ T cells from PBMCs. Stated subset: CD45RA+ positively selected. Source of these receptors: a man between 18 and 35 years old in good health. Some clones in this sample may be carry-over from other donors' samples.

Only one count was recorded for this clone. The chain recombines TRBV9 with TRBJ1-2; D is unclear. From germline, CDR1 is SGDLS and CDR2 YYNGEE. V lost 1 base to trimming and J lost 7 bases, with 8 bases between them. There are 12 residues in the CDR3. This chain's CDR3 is CASSVSKGGYTF. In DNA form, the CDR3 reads TGTGCCAGCAGCGTATCAAAGGGTGGCTACACCTTC.

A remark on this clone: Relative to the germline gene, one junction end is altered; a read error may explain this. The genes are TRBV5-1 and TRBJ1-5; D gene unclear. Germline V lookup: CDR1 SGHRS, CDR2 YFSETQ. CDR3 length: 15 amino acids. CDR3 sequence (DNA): TGTGCCAGCAGCTTGTGGACCGGATACAATCAGCCCCAGCATTTT. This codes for CASSLWTGYNQPQHF.

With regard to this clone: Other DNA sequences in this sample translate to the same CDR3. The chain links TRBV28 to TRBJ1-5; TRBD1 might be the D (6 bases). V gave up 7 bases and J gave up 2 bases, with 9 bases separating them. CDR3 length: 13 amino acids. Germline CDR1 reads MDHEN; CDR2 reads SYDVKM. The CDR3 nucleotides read TGTGCCAGCACGTGGGGGCGCAATCAGCCCCAGCATTTT. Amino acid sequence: CASTWGRNQPQHF.

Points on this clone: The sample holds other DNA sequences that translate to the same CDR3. CDR3 bases: TGTGCCAGCAGTTTAACGGGCAATCAGCCCCAGCATTTT. Translation: CASSLTGNQPQHF. The chain links TRBV27 to TRBJ1-5, with D hard to call. This CDR3 comprises 13 residues. Germline V gene lookup returns CDR1 MNHEY and CDR2 SMNVEV (reference sequence). Trimming removed 2 bases at V and 2 bases at J, with 4 bases between.

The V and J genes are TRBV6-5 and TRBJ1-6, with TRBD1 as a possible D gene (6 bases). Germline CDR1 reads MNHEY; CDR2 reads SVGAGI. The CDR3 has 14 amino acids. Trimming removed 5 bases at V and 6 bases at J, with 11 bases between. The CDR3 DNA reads TGTGCCAGCAGTAAAGACAGGATTAATTCACCCCTCCACTTT. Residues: CASSKDRINSPLHF.